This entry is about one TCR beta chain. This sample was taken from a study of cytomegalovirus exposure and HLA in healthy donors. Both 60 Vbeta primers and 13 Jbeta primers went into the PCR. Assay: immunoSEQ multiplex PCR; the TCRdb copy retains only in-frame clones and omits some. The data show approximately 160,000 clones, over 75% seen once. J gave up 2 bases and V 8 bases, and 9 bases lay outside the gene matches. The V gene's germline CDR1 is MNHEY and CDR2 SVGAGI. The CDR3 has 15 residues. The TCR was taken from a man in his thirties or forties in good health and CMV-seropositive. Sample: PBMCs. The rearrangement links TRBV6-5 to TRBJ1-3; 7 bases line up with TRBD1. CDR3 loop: CASGRTTGTGNTIYF. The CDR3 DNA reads TGTGCCAGCGGTCGAACGACAGGGACTGGAAACACCATATATTTT.